The 11 T cell receptor beta chains in this list originate from one sample, sequenced in a study of breast tumors, draining lymph nodes, adjacent tissues. Each CDR3 protein is one row after TCRdb ran MiXCR on the multiplex PCR reads. Among approximately 200,000 distinct CDR3 sequences listed, 25% to 40% were seen once. The lymph nodes were axillary draining lymph nodes from breast cancer patients. Sequenced input: axillary lymph node tissue. The receptors come from a female donor with breast cancer. Some clones in this sample may be carry-over from other donors' samples.

This clonotype was detected many times. A read error may produce the germline difference seen at one junction end. The chain links TRBV6-6 to TRBJ2-5, with no clear D. CDR1 and CDR2 from the germline V gene are MNHNY and SVGAGI (reference sequence). This CDR3 is 14 amino acids long. CDR3 in amino acids: CASSPGGSQETQYF. The DNA for the CDR3 is TGTGCTAGCAGCCCCGGTGGTTCCCAAGAGACCCAGTACTTC.

The V gene is TRBV15, the J gene TRBJ1-3; 12 bases are a match to TRBD1. CDR1 and CDR2 from the germline V gene are LNHNV and YYDKDF (reference sequence). Trimming at V came to 4 bases and at J to 8 bases, leaving 6 bases not matched to a gene. The CDR3 is made up of 15 amino acids. The CDR3 protein is CATSTGTGGRHTIYF. DNA for the CDR3: TGTGCCACCAGCACCGGGACAGGGGGCCGACACACCATATATTTT.

This clonotype has at least ten counts. The chain recombines TRBV20-1 with TRBJ1-2; no clear D gene. Germline loops: CDR1 DFQATT, CDR2 SNEGSKA (reference sequence). CDR3 length equals 13 residues. V gave up 0 bases and J gave up 8 bases, with 13 bases separating them. The CDR3 DNA is TGCAGTGCTAGAGAGGTGGTTGGAGAAGGCTACACCTTC. Protein product: CSAREVVGEGYTF.

The gene calls are TRBV6-2 or TRBV6-3 and TRBJ2-1; D possibly uses TRBD1 or TRBD2 (5 bases each). With 5 bases removed from V and 1 base from J, the gap between germline ends came to 15 bases. The CDR3 has 16 residues. Germline V gene lookup returns CDR1 MNHEY and CDR2 SVGEGT. The CDR3 DNA sequence: TGTGCCAGCAGTCCCCCGGGACGCCGGTCCTACAATGAGCAGTTCTTC. Residues: CASSPPGRRSYNEQFF.

This clonotype was counted ten times or more. The chain links TRBV5-6 to TRBJ2-5; 9 bases map to TRBD1. There are 14 residues in the CDR3. Germline V gene sequence: CDR1 SGHDT, CDR2 YYEEEE. V lost 3 bases to trimming and J lost 5 bases; unmatched junction nucleotides: 5. The CDR3 DNA reads TGTGCCAGCAGCTGGGGACAGGGTGGGGAGACCCAGTACTTC. This translates into CASSWGQGGETQYF.

Comments on this clonotype: The junction departs from germline at one end; a sequencing error may be responsible. CDR3 in amino acids: CASSRWASGGDPQQTQYF. Here the CDR3 DNA reads TGTGCCAGCAGCCGGTGGGCTAGCGGGGGGGACCCCCAACAGACCCAGTACTTC. The chain recombines TRBV7-8 with TRBJ2-5; 12 nucleotides align to TRBD2. The CDR3 has 18 residues. Germline values: CDR1 SGHVS, CDR2 FQNEAQ.

The V and J genes are TRBV7-9 and TRBJ2-3; TRBD2 is a possible D gene (5 bases). Between the trimmed V and J ends, which lost 5 bases and 4 bases, there was a span of 16 bases. Germline V lookup: CDR1 SEHNR, CDR2 FQNEAQ (reference sequence). The CDR3 sequence is 15 residues long. The CDR3 sequence: CASSPRSGRSDTQYF. The CDR3 region has the DNA TGTGCCAGCAGCCCCCGCAGCGGAAGATCAGATACGCAGTATTTT. The variable domain in full, with the rest retrieved from reference TRBV7-9 and TRBJ2-3, is DTGVSQNPRHKITKRGQNVTFRCDPISEHNRLYWYRQTLGQGPEFLTYFQNEAQLEKSRLLSDRFSAERPKGSFSTLEIQRTEQGDSAMYLCASSPRSGRSDTQYFGPGTRLTVL.

In this sample, this clonotype turned up many times. The chain has TRBV11-2 and TRBJ2-2; TRBD2 aligns across 13 bases. The CDR3 is made up of 16 amino acids. Trimming took 3 bases from V and 7 from J; bases not matched to a gene: 5. CDR1 is SGHAT and CDR2 is FQNNGV in the germline V gene. CDR3 amino acids: CASSFGLAGVVGELFF. Written as DNA, the CDR3 is TGTGCCAGCAGCTTCGGACTAGCGGGAGTGGTCGGGGAGCTGTTTTTT.

This clonotype was detected ten times or more. V usage is TRBV29-1 and J usage is TRBJ2-6; 8 positions agree with TRBD1. V was clipped by 0 bases and J by 4 bases; unmatched bases: 8. The germline V gene encodes CDR1 SQVTM and CDR2 ANQGSEA. The CDR3 has 17 amino acids. This chain's CDR3 is CSVEDLQGASGANVLTF. The CDR3 region has the DNA TGCAGCGTTGAAGATCTTCAGGGGGCGTCAGGGGCCAACGTCCTGACTTTC.

The chain carries TRBV6-4 and TRBJ2-1; TRBD2 agrees at 10 bases. Germline lookup yields CDR1 MRHNA and CDR2 SNTAGT. Trimming cost V 9 bases and J 5 bases; bases outside gene matches: 4. The CDR3 contains 13 residues. CDR3 protein: CASSGGPDNEQFF. CDR3 DNA: TGTGCCAGTAGCGGGGGGCCTGACAATGAGCAGTTCTTC.

This clonotype was counted ten times or more. The chain carries TRBV4-2 and TRBJ1-2; no clear D. This CDR3 has 16 amino acids. Per germline, CDR1 LGHNA and CDR2 YNFKEQ. V lost 0 bases and J 0 bases, leaving 11 bases between the germline ends. The CDR3 reads CASSQDGYYANYGYTF. CDR3 in DNA: TGTGCCAGCAGCCAAGATGGCTATTACGCTAACTATGGCTACACCTTC.